This entry lists 2 T cell receptor beta chains sequenced from one sample in a study of blood T cells in healthy people across ages. PCR was performed a second time for about 6 to 12 cycles using a sample-barcoded 5' primer and a J-beta primer mix. A single record per CDR3 protein comes from TCRdb applying MiXCR to the 5' RACE reads. The table has 650,000 to 1,000,000 distinct CDR3 sequences, about 37% seen once. Sequenced: blood. The receptor set was obtained from a man younger than 35 in good health.

Details on this clonotype: This sequence may be a read error, since a much larger clone differs from it by one base. The V gene is TRBV27, the J gene TRBJ2-1; 8 positions match TRBD1. The J call may be in error: the DNA end matches TRBJ2-7 better. CDR1 is MNHEY and CDR2 is SMNVEV in the germline V gene (reference sequence). This CDR3 comprises 15 residues. CDR3 DNA: TGTGCCAGCAGACATGCTGTTAGGACAGGGAGGGAGCAGTACTTC. Translation: CASRHAVRTGREQYF.

The CDR3 region is CASSYGTGSAEAFF. CDR3 DNA sequence: TGTGCCAGCAGTTACGGGACAGGGTCAGCTGAAGCTTTCTTT. J is TRBJ1-1 and V is TRBV6-5; 9 bases align to TRBD1. Germline V lookup: CDR1 MNHEY, CDR2 SVGAGI. The CDR3 covers 14 residues. The trim removed 2 bases at V and 6 bases at J, leaving 4 bases unmatched.